The 18 T cell receptor beta chains below all came from one sample that was sequenced in a study of CD8+CD57+ T cells in acquired aplastic anemia. Only patients with CD8+CD57+ cell expansion on flow cytometry were chosen for sequencing. For CDR3 and TCR beta VDJ profiling, genomic DNA was the template used. TCRdb ran MiXCR on the reads and lists one entry per CDR3 protein. The sample has roughly 250,000 distinct CDR3 sequences, around 82% seen once. Sequences were obtained from sorted CD4+, CD8+, or CD8+CD57+ T cells (not recorded which) from PBMCs. The receptors derive from a human donor with aplastic anemia.

Turning to this clonotype: It may be a read error: a sequence one base away is much more abundant. The rearrangement uses TRBV7-9 and TRBJ2-5; D might be TRBD2 (5 bases). Germline-derived CDR1 and CDR2 are SEHNR and FQNEAQ (reference sequence). CDR3 length: 14 residues. CDR3 DNA sequence: TGTGCCAGCAGCAGAGGCGGCGGGCAAGGGACCCAGTACTTC. Protein sequence: CASSRGGGQGTQYF.

The chain has TRBV7-8 and TRBJ2-5; 9 bases agree with TRBD2. CDR1 and CDR2 from the germline V gene are SGHVS and FQNEAQ. J was trimmed by 4 bases and V by 1 base; bases with no gene match: 7. This CDR3 has 16 amino acids. CDR3 residues: CASSLEGGGVGETQYF. Here the CDR3 DNA reads TGTGCCAGCAGCTTAGAGGGCGGGGGGGTCGGAGAGACCCAGTACTTC.

The chain couples TRBV7-8 to TRBJ1-5; D is unclear. This CDR3 contains 13 residues. CDR1 and CDR2 (germline): SGHVS, FQNEAQ. V was trimmed by 0 bases and J by 15 bases, leaving 15 bases between them. The CDR3 loop is CASSLAGTQHTHF. The CDR3 DNA follows: TGTGCCAGCAGCTTAGCGGGAACTCAGCATACGCATTTT.

A word on this clonotype: At one of its ends the junction is not consistent with the germline gene, which may arise from a read error. V usage is TRBV7-2 and J usage is TRBJ2-7; perhaps TRBD2 as D (6 bases). The germline CDR1 and CDR2 sequences are SGHTA and FQGNSA. This CDR3 spans 14 amino acids. CDR3 in DNA: TGTGCCACCAGCTTCCCTAGCGTGAGCGGAGAGCCGTACTTC. Amino acid sequence: CATSFPSVSGEPYF.

The chain has TRBV7-8 and TRBJ1-2; D is possibly TRBD1 (5 bases). The CDR3 runs 16 residues. Looked up from germline, CDR1 is SGHVS and CDR2 is FQNEAQ. The V gene lost 3 bases and the J gene lost 10 bases, with 24 bases spanning the gap. CDR3: CASSLDPDGTAHSYTF. The CDR3 nucleotides are TGTGCCAGCAGCTTGGATCCAGACGGGACCGCACATTCCTACACCTTC.

The genes are TRBV9 and TRBJ2-1, with TRBD2 matching 10 bases. Trimming at V came to 4 bases and at J to 12 bases, leaving 10 bases not matched to a gene. The CDR3 is 14 amino acids. Looked up from germline, CDR1 is SGDLS and CDR2 is YYNGEE. The CDR3 region has the DNA TGTGCCAGCAGCTTTAGCGGGAGGACAGATACGCAGTTCTTC. It encodes CASSFSGRTDTQFF.

This clonotype was seen only a few times. This chain links TRBV9 with TRBJ1-1; weak D call: TRBD1 (5 bases). The CDR3 contains 15 residues. The germline V gene has CDR1 SGDLS and CDR2 YYNGEE. Trimming took 4 bases from V and 12 from J, leaving 25 bases between them. The CDR3 DNA sequence: TGTGCCAGCAGCTTCGACAGCGCCTCCTATAATTCACCTTTCTTT. It yields the protein CASSFDSASYNSPFF.

The chain combines TRBV2 with TRBJ2-7; tentatively, D is TRBD1 or TRBD2 (6 bases each). This CDR3 spans 14 amino acids. Trimming took 2 bases from V and 5 from J, leaving 13 bases between them. Germline CDR1 and CDR2: SNHLY and FYNNEI. The CDR3 DNA is TGTGCCAGCAGTGAATCAGACGGGGGCCACGAGCAGTACTTC. It yields the protein CASSESDGGHEQYF.

In the case of this clonotype: This is likely a read error, given that the CDR3 carries no conserved phenylalanine or tryptophan at its end. The DNA is omitted, as the CDR3 cannot be located on it reliably, and the CDR3 follows TCRdb's listing. The chain links TRBV7-2 to TRBJ2-1; TRBD2 was called by the table and not checked on the DNA. Per the germline V gene, CDR1 is SGHTA and CDR2 is FQGNSA. The CDR3 spans 13 amino acids, including both terminal residues. The CDR3 spells CASSPVGGIEDTH.

The chain carries TRBV9 and TRBJ2-1; 11 bases map to TRBD2. CDR1 is SGDLS, CDR2 YYNGEE, per germline. V lost 4 bases and J lost 11; bases outside the gene matches: 14. The CDR3 totals 16 residues. The CDR3 nucleotides read TGTGCCAGCAGCCACGGGACTAGCGGAATAGATACGCAGCAGTTCTTC. It codes for CASSHGTSGIDTQQFF.

This clonotype has just a few counts. This chain connects TRBV11-2 to TRBJ1-5, with D hard to call. This CDR3 is 14 amino acids long. Trimming took off 5 bases at V and 3 bases at J, with 11 bases between the two ends. Per germline, CDR1 SGHAT and CDR2 FQNNGV. The CDR3 DNA sequence: TGTGCCAGCAGCCAATCCTCAATCAATCAGCCCCAGCATTTT. Encoded protein: CASSQSSINQPQHF. The variable domain in full, with the rest retrieved from reference TRBV11-2 and TRBJ1-5, is EAGVAQSPRYKIIEKRQSVAFWCNPISGHATLYWYQQILGQGPKLLIQFQNNGVVDDSQLPKDRFSAERLKGVDSTLKIQPAKLEDSAVYLCASSQSSINQPQHFGDGTRLSIL.

Turning to this clonotype: The junction departs from the called germline gene at one end, perhaps through a read error. The chain couples TRBV7-2 to TRBJ1-2; D not resolved. Germline V gene lookup returns CDR1 SGHTA and CDR2 FQGNSA. This CDR3 is 15 amino acids long. CDR3 in amino acids: CASGLTGCDEYGYTF. CDR3 DNA: TGTGCCAGCGGCTTGACGGGGTGCGACGAGTATGGCTACACCTTC.

Worth noting for this clonotype: The junction shows a germline mismatch at one end, possibly a read error. This CDR3 reads CASSRGDRGVDYGYTF. As DNA, the CDR3 is TGTGCCAGCAGCAGAGGGGACAGGGGCGTGGACTATGGCTACACCTTC. The chain carries TRBV15 and TRBJ1-2; 10 bases fit TRBD1. CDR3 length: 16 residues. Per germline, CDR1 LNHNV and CDR2 YYDKDF (reference sequence).

This clonotype showed up just a few times. The chain uses TRBV24-1 and TRBJ1-2; 7 bases align to TRBD1. The CDR3 has 12 amino acids. The germline gives CDR1 KGHDR, CDR2 SFDVKD. Germline trimming cut 9 bases from V and 3 bases from J; bases unmatched to any gene: 3. In nucleotides, the CDR3 is TGTGCCACCTCCGGGACAGACTATGGCTACACCTTC. It yields the protein CATSGTDYGYTF.

The V call is TRBV9, the J call TRBJ2-2, with no clear D. CDR3 length equals 15 residues. CDR1 is SGDLS, CDR2 YYNGEE, per germline. Trimming shortened V by 3 bases and J by 14 bases, and 23 bases separated the two germline ends. CDR3: CASSEGSDTQCDLFF. In DNA, the CDR3 is TGTGCCAGCAGCGAAGGGTCAGATACGCAGTGTGATCTGTTTTTT.

The V call is TRBV29-1, the J call TRBJ1-3, with no clear D. V was cut by 4 bases and J by 3 bases, with 4 bases left in between. Germline CDR1 is SQVTM and CDR2 is ANQGSEA. The CDR3 is 11 amino acids. The CDR3 sequence: CSVGNGNTIYF. DNA for the CDR3: TGCAGCGTTGGTAATGGAAACACCATATATTTT.

V gene TRBV19 combines with J gene TRBJ1-2; D call uncertain. V lost 7 bases and J 0 bases, leaving 18 bases between the germline ends. CDR3 length: 16 residues. Germline CDR1 reads LNHDA; CDR2 reads SQIVND (reference sequence). For the CDR3, the DNA is TGTGCCAGTACTGTGGCCAAGGCCCTTTCTAACTATGGCTACACCTTC. Its translation: CASTVAKALSNYGYTF.

This clonotype was counted between two and nine times. The genes are TRBV29-1 and TRBJ1-1; D not resolved. The germline gives CDR1 SQVTM, CDR2 ANQGSEA. The CDR3 totals 10 residues. Trimming cost V 4 bases and J 5 bases, with 5 bases left between them. In DNA form, the CDR3 reads TGCAGCGTTGCCCAGACTGAAGCTTTCTTT. Translation: CSVAQTEAFF. Full variable domain (missing parts from reference TRBV29-1 and TRBJ1-1): SAVISQKPSRDICQRGTSLTIQCQVDSQVTMMFWYRQQPGQSLTLIATANQGSEATYESGFVIDKFPISRPNLTFSTLTVSNMSPEDSSIYLCSVAQTEAFFGQGTRLTVV.